A single sample gave rise to the 7 T cell receptor beta chains below, sequenced in a study of T-cell memory formation after mild COVID-19. TCRdb used MiXCR to reprocess the 5' RACE reads, holding one entry per CDR3 protein. The sample includes about 350,000 distinct CDR3 sequences, approximately 15% of them seen just once. Sequenced material: PBMCs or a T cell subset sorted from them (not recorded which). These receptors originate from a man aged 18 to 30 who had mild COVID-19 (a few samples of this study predate the infection). Cell type and time point are not known.

The table lists this clonotype with a few counts. The chain couples TRBV12-3 or TRBV12-4 to TRBJ2-2; D possibly matches TRBD1 or TRBD2 (5 bases each). CDR3 length equals 15 residues. Trimming shortened V by 4 bases and J by 2 bases, and 11 bases separated the two germline ends. The DNA for the CDR3 is TGTGCCAGCAGTTCCCCGGGACCAAACACCGGGGAGCTGTTTTTT. Translated: CASSSPGPNTGELFF.

This clonotype was seen a handful of times. J is TRBJ1-6 and V is TRBV4-3; unclear D gene. V gave up 1 base and J gave up 0 bases, with 7 bases separating them. Per germline, CDR1 LGHNA and CDR2 YSLEER. This CDR3 comprises 16 residues. The CDR3 region has the DNA TGCGCCAGCAGCCAAGGTCGCAGCTCCTATAATTCACCCCTCCACTTT. This encodes CASSQGRSSYNSPLHF.

The sample holds many counts of this clonotype. The CDR3 here is CASSQALGQPQHF. The CDR3, as DNA: TGTGCCAGCAGCCAAGCCCTCGGGCAGCCCCAGCATTTT. The chain recombines TRBV3-1 with TRBJ1-5; no reliable D call. CDR3 length equals 13 residues. Trimming left V 1 base short and J 7 bases short, with 8 bases between. Germline assignment: CDR1 LGHDT and CDR2 YNNKEL (reference sequence).

This clonotype appeared a few times. The chain links TRBV10-3 to TRBJ1-5; tentatively, D is TRBD1 (5 bases). CDR1 and CDR2 from the germline V gene are ENHRY and SYGVKD. V was trimmed by 0 bases and J by 3 bases, leaving 15 bases between them. The CDR3 runs 17 residues. This chain's CDR3 is CAISESYRRISNQPQHF. CDR3 nucleotides: TGTGCCATCAGTGAGTCGTACAGGCGGATTTCCAATCAGCCCCAGCATTTT.

This clonotype was observed a handful of times. V and J are TRBV18 and TRBJ2-1, with 7 bases aligning to TRBD1. This CDR3 is 18 amino acids long. From germline, CDR1 is KGHSH and CDR2 LQKENI. V trimming: 2 bases; J trimming: 0 bases; junction bases outside the gene matches: 10. CDR3 region: CASSPFSGQRSSYNEQFF. The CDR3 DNA follows: TGTGCCAGCTCACCATTCTCGGGACAGAGGAGCTCCTACAATGAGCAGTTCTTC.

The chain couples TRBV6-4 to TRBJ2-5; no clear D gene. The CDR3 totals 13 residues. The V gene's germline CDR1 is MRHNA and CDR2 SNTAGT. Trimming removed 4 bases from V and 5 bases from J, with 11 bases in between. CDR3: CASSVLMGETQYF. The CDR3, as DNA: TGTGCCAGCAGTGTTTTGATGGGGGAGACCCAGTACTTC.

CDR3 in DNA: TGCGCCAGCAGCCACGACAGTCGGGAAGCTTTCTTT. Translated, it gives CASSHDSREAFF. The V gene is TRBV4-1, the J gene TRBJ1-1; possible D gene TRBD1, 5 bases. The CDR3 has 12 residues. Germline values: CDR1 MGHRA, CDR2 YSYEKL. V lost 3 bases and J 8 bases, leaving 10 bases between the germline ends.